The 14 T cell receptor beta chains presented below share a single source sample, sequenced in a study of a mutant IDH1 vaccine in newly diagnosed glioma. These TCRs are of unknown antigen specificity. Time point here: week 11, during vaccination. Each dose of the vaccine consisted of 300 ug of mutant IDH1 20-mer peptide, with topical imiquimod. Profiling relied on immunoSEQ multiplex PCR, and the TCRdb table lists in-frame clones only, not all of them. Here the sample spans about 66,000 clones, about four fifths being singletons. The specimen was PBMCs, collected from a glioma patient whose treatment included an IDH1 peptide vaccine. These receptors all stem from a woman aged 50 to 60 with glioma.

This chain connects TRBV4-3 to TRBJ1-1; 7 nucleotides align to TRBD1. Germline CDR1 reads LGHNA; CDR2 reads YSLEER. This CDR3 region has 15 residues. The V segment lost 1 base and the J segment 2 bases; nucleotides outside the gene matches: 4. CDR3 in amino acids: CASSQGRDSNTEAFF. In nucleotides, the CDR3 is TGCGCCAGCAGCCAAGGGAGGGACAGCAACACTGAAGCTTTCTTT.

The chain recombines TRBV7-2 with TRBJ1-2, with 7 bases aligning to TRBD1. With 4 bases clipped from V and 4 bases from J, the junction kept 18 bases outside the gene matches. The CDR3 has 18 residues. Per the germline V gene, CDR1 is SGHTA and CDR2 is FQGNSA. CDR3 nucleotides: TGTGCCAGCAGCTCCAACACGATCATGGACAGGTACTTCTATGGCTACACCTTC. Its translation: CASSSNTIMDRYFYGYTF. Full variable domain (outside the CDR3, taken from reference TRBV7-2 and TRBJ1-2): GAGVSQSPSNKVTEKGKDVELRCDPISGHTALYWYRQSLGQGLEFLIYFQGNSAPDKSGLPSDRFSAERTGGSVSTLTIQRTQQEDSAVYLCASSSNTIMDRYFYGYTFGSGTRLTVV.

The chain employs TRBV14 and TRBJ2-5; the D is unclear. The CDR3 is 12 residues long. With 3 bases removed from V and 4 bases from J, the gap between germline ends came to 6 bases. Germline values: CDR1 SGHDN, CDR2 FVKESK. DNA for the CDR3: TGTGCCAGCAGCCAGGGTCGAGAGACCCAGTACTTC. Its translation: CASSQGRETQYF.

CDR3 DNA: TGCGCCAGCAGCCCTACACCGGCGGCAATGAACACTGAAGCTTTCTTT. This gives the protein CASSPTPAAMNTEAFF. The genes are TRBV4-1 and TRBJ1-1; D call uncertain. V gave up 4 bases and J gave up 0 bases, with 15 bases separating them. This CDR3 region has 16 residues. Germline assignment: CDR1 MGHRA and CDR2 YSYEKL.

This chain connects TRBV6-5 to TRBJ1-4; 7 bases are a match to TRBD1. The CDR3 sequence is 15 residues long. Germline lookup yields CDR1 MNHEY and CDR2 SVGAGI. Trimming cost V 4 bases and J 3 bases; bases outside gene matches: 5. The CDR3 region has the DNA TGTGCCAGCAGTTCGACAGGGCTGGCTAATGAAAAACTGTTTTTT. Translating gives CASSSTGLANEKLFF.

In its sample, this clone was seen once. The J gene is TRBJ1-5, the V gene TRBV10-3, with D possibly TRBD1 on 5 matching bases. This CDR3 contains 14 residues. The V end was cut by 2 bases, the J end by 6 bases, with 11 bases between. Germline CDR1 ENHRY, CDR2 SYGVKD. The CDR3 DNA follows: TGTGCCATCAGTGAGCCCGGGGGGACTCAGCCCCAGCATTTT. Its protein product is CAISEPGGTQPQHF.

The V call is TRBV5-5, the J call TRBJ1-5; D call uncertain. The CDR3 spans 17 residues. V lost 4 bases and J lost 0, with 17 bases in between. In germline, CDR1 is SGHKS, CDR2 YYEKEE (reference sequence). The CDR3 protein is CASSLFVVRNSNQPQHF. The CDR3 DNA sequence: TGTGCCAGCAGCCTCTTCGTCGTCAGAAATAGCAATCAGCCCCAGCATTTT. The full variable domain, completed using reference TRBV5-5 and TRBJ1-5, is DAGVTQSPTHLIKTRGQQVTLRCSPISGHKSVSWYQQVLGQGPQFIFQYYEKEERGRGNFPDRFSARQFPNYSSELNVNALLLGDSALYLCASSLFVVRNSNQPQHFGDGTRLSIL.

J is TRBJ1-3 and V is TRBV6-5; 8 nucleotides line up with TRBD1. J gave up 3 bases and V 6 bases, and 4 bases lay outside the gene matches. This CDR3 region has 14 residues. Germline-derived CDR1 and CDR2 are MNHEY and SVGAGI. The CDR3 DNA follows: TGTGCCAGCAGCCAGGGGGCATATGGAAACACCATATATTTT. It codes for CASSQGAYGNTIYF.

The rearrangement joins TRBV7-8 to TRBJ2-5; D may be TRBD1 or TRBD2 (6 bases each). The CDR3 totals 16 residues. The V gene's germline CDR1 is SGHVS and CDR2 FQNEAQ. Trimming took 5 bases from V and 5 from J, leaving 21 bases between them. The CDR3 here is CASSLRGARYWETQYF. CDR3 sequence (DNA): TGTGCCAGCAGCCTGAGGGGGGCCCGGTACTGGGAGACCCAGTACTTC.

A single count supports this clone. The J gene is TRBJ2-7, the V gene TRBV19; possibly TRBD2 for D (6 bases). Germline V lookup: CDR1 LNHDA, CDR2 SQIVND (reference sequence). The CDR3 sequence is 16 residues long. Trimming removed 7 bases at V and 4 bases at J, with 23 bases between. CDR3 coding DNA: TGTGCCAGTACCGAGTGGGGCGGGGACCGCGTTTACGAGCAGTACTTC. This encodes CASTEWGGDRVYEQYF.

The J gene is TRBJ1-5, the V gene TRBV19; the D gene is possibly TRBD1 (5 bases). The CDR3 spans 14 residues. The germline V and J ends were trimmed by 3 bases and 6 bases, with 12 bases remaining between them. Germline lookup yields CDR1 LNHDA and CDR2 SQIVND (reference sequence). This CDR3 is CASSMAPGLQPQHF. The CDR3 bases are TGTGCCAGTAGTATGGCACCGGGACTTCAGCCCCAGCATTTT. The full variable domain, with the rest looked up from reference TRBV19 and TRBJ1-5, is DGGITQSPKYLFRKEGQNVTLSCEQNLNHDAMYWYRQDPGQGLRLIYYSQIVNDFQKGDIAEGYSVSREKKESFPLTVTSAQKNPTAFYLCASSMAPGLQPQHFGDGTRLSIL.

This clone was seen only a few times. The chain is built from TRBV4-1 and TRBJ1-2; maybe TRBD1 (6 bases). There are 15 residues in the CDR3. Germline V gene data show CDR1 as MGHRA and CDR2 as YSYEKL. The V and J ends lost 4 bases and 2 bases respectively, with 14 bases between them. CDR3 loop: CASSPRVTGNYGYTF. CDR3 bases: TGCGCCAGCAGCCCTCGAGTGACAGGAAACTATGGCTACACCTTC.

J is TRBJ2-7 and V is TRBV29-1; 12 nucleotides agree with TRBD1. V lost 6 bases to trimming and J lost 5 bases; unmatched junction nucleotides: 8. CDR1 is SQVTM and CDR2 is ANQGSEA in the germline V gene. The length of the CDR3 is 14 residues. CDR3 sequence (DNA): TGCAGCGTGGTCGGGGGACAGGGGGCAAACGAGCAGTACTTC. This gives the protein CSVVGGQGANEQYF.

The chain uses TRBV7-3 and TRBJ2-6; 10 nucleotides align to TRBD2. Germline CDR1 is SGHTA and CDR2 is FQGTGA. The ends lost 2 bases at V and 9 bases at J; junction bases unmatched: 7. The CDR3 is 16 residues long. This CDR3 is CASSLLTSGEVNVLTF. CDR3 sequence (DNA): TGTGCCAGCAGCTTACTAACTAGCGGGGAGGTCAACGTCCTGACTTTC.